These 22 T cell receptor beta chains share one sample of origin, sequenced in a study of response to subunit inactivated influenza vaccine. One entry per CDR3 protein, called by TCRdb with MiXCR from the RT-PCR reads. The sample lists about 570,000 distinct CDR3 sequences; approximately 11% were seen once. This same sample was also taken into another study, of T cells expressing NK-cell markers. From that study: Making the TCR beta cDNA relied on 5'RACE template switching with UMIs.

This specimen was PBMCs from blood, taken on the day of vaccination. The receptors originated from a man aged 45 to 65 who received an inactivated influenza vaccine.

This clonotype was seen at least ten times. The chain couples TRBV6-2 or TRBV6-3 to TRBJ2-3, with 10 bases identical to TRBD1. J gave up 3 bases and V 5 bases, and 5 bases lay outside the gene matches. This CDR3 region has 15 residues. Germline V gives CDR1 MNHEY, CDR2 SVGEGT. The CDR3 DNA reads TGTGCCAGCAGTCATCCGGGACAGGGGACAGATACGCAGTATTTT. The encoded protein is CASSHPGQGTDTQYF.

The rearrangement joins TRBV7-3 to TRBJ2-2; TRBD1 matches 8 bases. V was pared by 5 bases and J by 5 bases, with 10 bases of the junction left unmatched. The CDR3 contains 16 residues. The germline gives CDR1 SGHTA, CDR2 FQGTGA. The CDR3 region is CASSPMTGVGTGELFF. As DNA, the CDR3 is TGTGCCAGCAGCCCGATGACAGGGGTCGGAACCGGGGAGCTGTTTTTT.

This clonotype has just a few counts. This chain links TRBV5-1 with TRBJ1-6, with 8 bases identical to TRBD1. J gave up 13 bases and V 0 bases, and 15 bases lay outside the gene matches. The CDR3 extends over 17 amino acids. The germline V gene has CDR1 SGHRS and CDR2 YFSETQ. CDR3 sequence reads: CASSLAPGQALSTPLHF. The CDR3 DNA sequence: TGCGCCAGCAGCTTGGCGCCGGGACAGGCCCTTTCTACTCCCCTCCACTTT.

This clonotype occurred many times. CDR3 in DNA: TGTGCCAGCAGTTCCGTACTTCGACTAGCGGGGGGGCAGGTCAAAAACATTCAGTACTTC. Amino acids: CASSSVLRLAGGQVKNIQYF. The V and J genes are TRBV28 and TRBJ2-4; the match to TRBD2 covers 14 bases. With V trimmed by 4 bases and J by 3 bases, 14 bases remained unmatched. This CDR3 is 20 amino acids long. Looked up from germline, CDR1 is MDHEN and CDR2 is SYDVKM.

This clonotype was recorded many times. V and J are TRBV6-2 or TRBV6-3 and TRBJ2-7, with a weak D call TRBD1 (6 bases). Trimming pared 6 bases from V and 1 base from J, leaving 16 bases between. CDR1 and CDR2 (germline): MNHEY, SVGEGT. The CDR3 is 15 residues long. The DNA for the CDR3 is TGTGCCAGCAGCTGGACAGACAACCCTTCCTACGAGCAGTACTTC. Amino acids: CASSWTDNPSYEQYF.

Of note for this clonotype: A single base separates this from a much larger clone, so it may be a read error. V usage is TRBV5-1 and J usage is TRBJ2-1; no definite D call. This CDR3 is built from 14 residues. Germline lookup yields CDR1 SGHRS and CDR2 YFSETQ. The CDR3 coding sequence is TGCGCCAGCAGCTTGCGCAGAGATTACAATGAGCGGTTCTTC. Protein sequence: CASSLRRDYNERFF. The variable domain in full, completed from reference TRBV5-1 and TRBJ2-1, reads KAGVTQTPRYLIKTRGQQVTLSCSPISGHRSVSWYQQTPGQGLQFLFEYFSETQRNKGNFPGRFSGRQFSNSRSEMNVSTLELGDSALYLCASSLRRDYNERFFGPGTRLTVL.

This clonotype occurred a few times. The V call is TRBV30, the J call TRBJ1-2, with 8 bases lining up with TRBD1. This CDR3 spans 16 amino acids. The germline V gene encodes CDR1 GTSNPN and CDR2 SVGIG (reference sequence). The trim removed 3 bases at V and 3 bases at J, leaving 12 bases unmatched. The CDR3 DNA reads TGTGCCTGGAGCAGGCAGGGGGCTAGTATGGACTATGGCTACACCTTC. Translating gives CAWSRQGASMDYGYTF.

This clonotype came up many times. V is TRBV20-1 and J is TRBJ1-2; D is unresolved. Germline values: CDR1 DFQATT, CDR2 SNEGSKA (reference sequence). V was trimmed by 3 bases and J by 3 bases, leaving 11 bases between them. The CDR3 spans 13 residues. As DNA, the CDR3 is TGCAGTGCTAGCCCGCCAGCTTACTATGGCTACACCTTC. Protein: CSASPPAYYGYTF.

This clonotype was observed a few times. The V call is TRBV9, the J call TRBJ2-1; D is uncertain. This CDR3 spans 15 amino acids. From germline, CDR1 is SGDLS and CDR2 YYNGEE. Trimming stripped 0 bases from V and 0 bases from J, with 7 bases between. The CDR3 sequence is CASSVGGPSYNEQFF. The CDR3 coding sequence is TGTGCCAGCAGCGTAGGGGGTCCCTCCTACAATGAGCAGTTCTTC.

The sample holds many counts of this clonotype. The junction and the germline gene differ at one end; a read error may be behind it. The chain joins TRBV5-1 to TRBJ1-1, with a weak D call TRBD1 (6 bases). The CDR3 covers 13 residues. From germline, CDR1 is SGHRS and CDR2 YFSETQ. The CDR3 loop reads CASSLGGNTEAFF. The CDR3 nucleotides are TGTGCCAGCAGCTTAGGGGGGAACACTGAAGCTTTCTTT.

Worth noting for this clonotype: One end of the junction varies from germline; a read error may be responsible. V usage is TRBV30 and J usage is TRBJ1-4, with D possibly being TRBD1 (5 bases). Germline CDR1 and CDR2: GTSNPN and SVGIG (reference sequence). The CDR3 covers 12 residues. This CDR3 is CAYNRGSEKLFF. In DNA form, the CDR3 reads TGTGCCTACAATCGGGGGAGTGAAAAGCTGTTTTTT.

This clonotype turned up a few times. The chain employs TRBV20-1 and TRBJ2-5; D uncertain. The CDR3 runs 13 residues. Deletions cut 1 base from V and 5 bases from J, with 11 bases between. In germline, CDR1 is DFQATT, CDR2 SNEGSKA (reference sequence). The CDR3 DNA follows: TGCAGTGCTAGAGGACAACATCGGGAGACCCAGTACTTC. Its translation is CSARGQHRETQYF.

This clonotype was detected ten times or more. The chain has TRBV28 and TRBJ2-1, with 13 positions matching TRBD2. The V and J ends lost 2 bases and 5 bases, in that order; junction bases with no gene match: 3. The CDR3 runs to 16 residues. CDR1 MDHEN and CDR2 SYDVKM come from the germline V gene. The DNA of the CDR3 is TGTGCCAGCAGTTTAGGGGGACTAGCGGGGAACAATGAGCAGTTCTTC. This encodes CASSLGGLAGNNEQFF.

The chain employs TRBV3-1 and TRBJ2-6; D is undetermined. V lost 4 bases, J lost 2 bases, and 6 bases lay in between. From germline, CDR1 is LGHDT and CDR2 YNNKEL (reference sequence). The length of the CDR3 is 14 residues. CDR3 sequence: CASSPKAGANVLTF. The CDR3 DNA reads TGTGCCAGCAGCCCGAAGGCTGGGGCCAACGTCCTGACTTTC.

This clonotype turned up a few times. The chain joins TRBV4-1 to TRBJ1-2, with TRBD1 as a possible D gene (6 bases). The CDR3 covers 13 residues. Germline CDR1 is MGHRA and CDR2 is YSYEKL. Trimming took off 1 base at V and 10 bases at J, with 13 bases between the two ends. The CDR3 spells CASSQGPGVDYTF. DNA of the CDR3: TGCGCCAGCAGCCAAGGTCCAGGGGTTGACTACACCTTC.

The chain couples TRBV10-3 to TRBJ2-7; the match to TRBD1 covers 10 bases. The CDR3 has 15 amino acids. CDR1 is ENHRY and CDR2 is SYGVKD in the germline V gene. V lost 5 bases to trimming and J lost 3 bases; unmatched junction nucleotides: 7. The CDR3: CAISKPGQGNYEQYF. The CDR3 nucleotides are TGTGCCATCAGTAAACCGGGACAGGGGAACTACGAGCAGTACTTC.

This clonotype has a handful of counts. CDR3 DNA: TGCAGTGCTACTCTCGGGCCCGAGCAGTACTTC. It translates to CSATLGPEQYF. The chain carries TRBV20-1 and TRBJ2-7, with D unclear. The V and J ends lost 4 bases and 6 bases respectively, with 10 bases between them. The germline gives CDR1 DFQATT, CDR2 SNEGSKA (reference sequence). This CDR3 has 11 amino acids.

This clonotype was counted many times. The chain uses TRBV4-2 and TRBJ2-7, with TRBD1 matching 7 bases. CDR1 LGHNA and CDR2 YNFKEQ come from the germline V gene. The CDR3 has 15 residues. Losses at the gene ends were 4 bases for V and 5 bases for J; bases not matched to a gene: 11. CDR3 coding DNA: TGTGCCAGCAGCCGCACCGGGACAGTCGACGACGAGCAGTACTTC. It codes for CASSRTGTVDDEQYF.

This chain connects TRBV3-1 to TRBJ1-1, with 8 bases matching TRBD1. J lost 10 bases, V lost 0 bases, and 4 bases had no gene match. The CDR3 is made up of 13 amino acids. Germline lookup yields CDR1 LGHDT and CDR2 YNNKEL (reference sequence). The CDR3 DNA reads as TGTGCCAGCAGCCAAGATCCAGGGACAGGAGCTTTCTTT. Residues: CASSQDPGTGAFF.

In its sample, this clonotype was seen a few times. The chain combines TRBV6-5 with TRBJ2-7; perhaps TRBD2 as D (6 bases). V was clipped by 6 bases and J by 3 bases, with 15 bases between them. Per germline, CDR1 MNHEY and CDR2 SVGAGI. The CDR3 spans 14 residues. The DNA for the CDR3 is TGTGCCAGCAGCTATAGCGGTTGGGTCTACGAGCAGTACTTC. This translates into CASSYSGWVYEQYF.

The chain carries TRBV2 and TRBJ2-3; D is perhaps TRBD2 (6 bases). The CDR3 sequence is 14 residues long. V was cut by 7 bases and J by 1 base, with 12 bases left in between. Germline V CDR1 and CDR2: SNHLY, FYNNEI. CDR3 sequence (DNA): TGTGCCAGCATCTTTCAGCGGGGCACAGATACGCAGTATTTT. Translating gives CASIFQRGTDTQYF.

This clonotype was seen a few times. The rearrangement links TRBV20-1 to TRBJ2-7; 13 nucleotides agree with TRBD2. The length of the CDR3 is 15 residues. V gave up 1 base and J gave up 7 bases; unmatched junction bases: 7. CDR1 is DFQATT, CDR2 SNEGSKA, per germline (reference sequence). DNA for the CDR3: TGCAGTGCTAGAGCCGGGACTAGCGGGATGGGAGAGCAGTACTTC. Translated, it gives CSARAGTSGMGEQYF.